This T cell receptor (beta chain) was profiled in a study of monozygotic twins with inflammatory bowel disease. CDR3 length: 16 residues. Germline CDR1 GTSNPN, CDR2 SVGIG (reference sequence). TCRdb reprocessed the 5' RACE reads and keeps a single row for each CDR3 protein, giving no DNA. The sample holds around 450,000 distinct CDR3 sequences. The chain links TRBV30 to TRBJ2-1; TCRdb's assignment of TRBD2 cannot be checked, as there is no DNA. The sample comprised blood. The source of this sequence is a human donor with ulcerative colitis or Crohn's disease, or a healthy co-twin of an affected twin (not recorded which). The chain's CDR3 is CAWSASGRKTYNEQFF.